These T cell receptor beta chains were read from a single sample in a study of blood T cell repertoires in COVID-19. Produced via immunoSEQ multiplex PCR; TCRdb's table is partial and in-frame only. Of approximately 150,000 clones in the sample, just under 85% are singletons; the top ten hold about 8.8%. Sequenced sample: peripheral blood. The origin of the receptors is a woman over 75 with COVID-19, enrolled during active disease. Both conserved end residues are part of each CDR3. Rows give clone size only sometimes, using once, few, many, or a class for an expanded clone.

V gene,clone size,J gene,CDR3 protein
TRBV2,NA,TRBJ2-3,CASLYQGATDTQYF
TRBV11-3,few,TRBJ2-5,CASSFVETQYF
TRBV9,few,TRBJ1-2,CASSVDGRDRANYGYTF
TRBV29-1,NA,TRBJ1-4,CSAGGPGQVNEKLFF
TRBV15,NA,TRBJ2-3,CATSRGQGGTDTQYF
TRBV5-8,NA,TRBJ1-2,CASRTRSGGRRGYTF
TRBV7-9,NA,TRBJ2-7,CASSPNTAYEQYF
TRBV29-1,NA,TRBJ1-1,CSVEGISGDAGNTEAFF
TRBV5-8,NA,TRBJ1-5,CASSRGQGRNQPQHF
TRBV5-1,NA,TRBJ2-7,CASRTQGGQGNEQYF
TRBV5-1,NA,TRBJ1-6,CASSFRGRDSPLHF
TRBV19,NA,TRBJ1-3,CASSIYRGTGNTIYF
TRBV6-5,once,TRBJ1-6,CASSFNREGSPLHF
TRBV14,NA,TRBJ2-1,CASSQEALAGEQFF
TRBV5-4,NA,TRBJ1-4,CASSLGGGAGTNEKLFF
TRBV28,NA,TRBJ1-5,CASSAGARDQPQHF
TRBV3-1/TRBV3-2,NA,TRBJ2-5,CASSHLGKEETQYF
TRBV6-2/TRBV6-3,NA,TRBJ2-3,CASSTLLAGGTDTQYF
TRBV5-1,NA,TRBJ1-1,CASSHRGRAAEAFF
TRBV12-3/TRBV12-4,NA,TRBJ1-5,CASSFSSQPQHF
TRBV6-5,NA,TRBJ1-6,CASSPTALYNSPLHF
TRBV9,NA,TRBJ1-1,CASSGPGTVNTEAFF
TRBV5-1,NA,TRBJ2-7,CASSTRTASYEQYF
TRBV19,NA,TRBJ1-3,CASSARTGVGNTIYF
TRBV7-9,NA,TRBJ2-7,CASSHRGLYEQYF
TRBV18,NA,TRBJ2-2,CASSPPGTSGRIGNGELFF
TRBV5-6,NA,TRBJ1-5,CASSWGGNQPQHF
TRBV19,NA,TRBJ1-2,CASSIGDRGYYGYTF
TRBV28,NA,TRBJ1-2,CASSFLTGATYGYTF
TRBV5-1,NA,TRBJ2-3,CASSWLQGGDTQYF
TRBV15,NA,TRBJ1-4,CATSRQGGNEKLFF
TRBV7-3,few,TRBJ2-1,CASSLNAREQFF
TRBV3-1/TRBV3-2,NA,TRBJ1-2,CASSPRDRGSGYTF
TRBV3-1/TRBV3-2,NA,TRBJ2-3,CASRQAGGRTDTQYF
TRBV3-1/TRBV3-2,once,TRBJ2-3,CASSQSGLSTDTQYF
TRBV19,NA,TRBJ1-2,CASTRQEPPYGYTF
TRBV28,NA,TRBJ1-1,CASSSGGGENTEAFF
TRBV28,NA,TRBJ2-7,CASRPTGTSGTNEQYF
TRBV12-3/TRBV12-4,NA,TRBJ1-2,CASSRTEPYGYTF
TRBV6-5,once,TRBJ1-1,CASSQNRVDTEAFF
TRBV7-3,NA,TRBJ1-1,CASSSQGNTEAFF
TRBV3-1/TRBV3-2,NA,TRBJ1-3,CASSHSGREASGNTIYF
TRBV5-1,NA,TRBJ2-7,CASSLAVGTYEQYF
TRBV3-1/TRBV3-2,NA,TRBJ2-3,CASSPDGGSDTQYF
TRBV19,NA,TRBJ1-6,CASSIRQGGSPLHF
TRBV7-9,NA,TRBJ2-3,CASSFPAGGRTDTQYF
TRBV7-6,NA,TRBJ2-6,CASSSSGANVLTF